These 8 T cell receptor beta chains were all obtained from the same sample, sequenced in a study of T cells in Graves' hyperthyroidism and ophthalmopathy (dated by TCRdb to the late 2010s). The library was prepared using multiplex PCR. TCRdb lists the instrument as Illumina HiSeq 2000. Amplification of TCR beta CDR3 regions was carried out from RNA transcripts. A first-round RT-PCR of the TCR CDR3 used the HTBI primer set with the Qiagen OneStep RT-PCR kit. The public sequencing data were trimmed at Q25 with fastp and processed into clonotypes with MiXCR by TCRdb, which kept only in-frame beta chains. Each CDR3 protein appears once, grouped with its most common genes and DNA. The sample table lists about 420,000 distinct CDR3 sequences, roughly an eighth of them with a count of one. The top ten hold less than 6.5% of the sample. Source material: blood. Receptors were obtained from a woman aged 18-29 years with Graves' hyperthyroidism.

This clonotype has a count of ten or more. The chain is built from TRBV28 and TRBJ2-3, with D possibly called TRBD1 or TRBD2 (5 bases each). V was clipped by 8 bases and J by 2 bases, with 14 bases between them. Germline lookup yields CDR1 MDHEN and CDR2 SYDVKM. This CDR3 spans 14 amino acids. CDR3 in DNA: TGTGCCAGCTCTAGGGACCCTACCACAGATACGCAGTATTTT. It specifies CASSRDPTTDTQYF.

In its sample, this clonotype was seen many times. V usage is TRBV13 and J usage is TRBJ2-7; 10 bases agree with TRBD2. The CDR3 extends over 21 amino acids. Germline lookup yields CDR1 PRHDT and CDR2 FYEKMQ (reference sequence). V shed 3 bases and J 0 bases; nucleotides not matched to a gene: 20. CDR3 DNA: TGTGCCAGCAGCTTTATGCCCCCGGGGAGCGGGAGGGTCGGAAGCTCCTACGAGCAGTACTTC. Its translation: CASSFMPPGSGRVGSSYEQYF.

Many counts were recorded for this clonotype. The gene calls are TRBV11-2 and TRBJ2-7, with 7 bases fitting TRBD2. The CDR3 covers 16 residues. The germline CDR1 and CDR2 sequences are SGHAT and FQNNGV. Trimming removed 2 bases from V and 4 bases from J; junction bases left unmatched: 11. CDR3 region: CASSLISWLADYEQYF. The CDR3 DNA reads as TGTGCCAGCAGCTTAATTTCGTGGCTAGCGGATTACGAGCAGTACTTC.

The rearrangement links TRBV18 to TRBJ2-3; the match to TRBD1 covers 8 bases. Germline assignment: CDR1 KGHSH and CDR2 LQKENI. The J segment lost 6 bases and the V segment lost 1 base, leaving 9 bases of the junction unmatched. The CDR3 contains 16 residues. CDR3 sequence (DNA): TGTGCCAGCTCACCACTTTTGAGACAGGGGCCCGATACGCAGTATTTT. Translated, it gives CASSPLLRQGPDTQYF.

In this sample, this clonotype turned up many times. The chain recombines TRBV5-1 with TRBJ2-3; no clear D. CDR3 size: 12 residues. Trimming removed 3 bases from V and 6 bases from J, with 8 bases in between. Germline values: CDR1 SGHRS, CDR2 YFSETQ. Written as DNA, the CDR3 is TGCGCCAGCAGCTCGTCGGTGGATACGCAGTATTTT. It codes for CASSSSVDTQYF.

The CDR3 nucleotides read TGCGCCAGCAGCCAGAACAGGGGGAAGAACACTGAAGCTTTCTTT. Translating gives CASSQNRGKNTEAFF. The chain recombines TRBV4-1 with TRBJ1-1; 8 nucleotides agree with TRBD1. Germline V CDR1 and CDR2: MGHRA, YSYEKL. The trim removed 3 bases at V and 1 base at J, leaving 4 bases unmatched. The CDR3 extends over 15 amino acids.

Only one count was recorded for this clonotype. V and J are TRBV12-3 or TRBV12-4 and TRBJ2-1; D gene unclear. The CDR3 runs 12 residues. Trimming stripped 2 bases from V and 6 bases from J, with 5 bases between. As DNA, the CDR3 is TGTGCCAGCAGTTTAAAGCCCAATGAGCAGTTCTTC. It is translated as CASSLKPNEQFF.

This clonotype was observed a handful of times. This rearrangement joins TRBV12-3 or TRBV12-4 to TRBJ2-2; no reliable D call. The V end was cut by 6 bases, the J end by 6 bases, with 8 bases between. The CDR3 is 12 residues long. CDR3 amino acids: CASRLDPGELFF. The CDR3 nucleotides read TGTGCCAGCAGGCTTGACCCCGGGGAGCTGTTTTTT.